This T cell receptor beta chain was observed in a study of immune characterization of retroperitoneal liposarcoma. From germline, CDR1 is WNHNN and CDR2 SYGVQD (reference sequence). CDR3 length: 13 residues. After removal of 4 bases from V and 5 bases from J, the junction contained 1 base not matched to a gene. TCRdb reanalysed the PCR reads using MiXCR and keeps one entry per CDR3 protein. The table has over 9,500 distinct CDR3 sequences, 45% to 50% seen once. The sequence came from a female donor with retroperitoneal liposarcoma. The chain uses TRBV10-1 and TRBJ2-1; 8 bases are shared with TRBD1. Sequences were obtained from tumor tissue. The CDR3 loop reads CASSGTGNNEQFF. CDR3 nucleotide sequence: TGCGCCAGCAGTGGGACAGGGAACAATGAGCAGTTCTTC.